Each of the 19 T cell receptor beta chains below was sequenced from the same sample in a study of shared clonotypes between healthy human individuals. Assay: immunoSEQ multiplex PCR; the TCRdb copy retains only in-frame clones and omits some. This sample has 2,500,000 or so clones; 93% occur once, and the top ten carry approximately 0.36%. Specimen: naive CD4+ T cells from PBMCs. Subset described: CD45RA+ positively selected. The source is a man between 18 and 29 years old in good health. Some clones in this sample may be carry-over from other donors' samples.

The V gene is TRBV7-8, the J gene TRBJ1-5; D perhaps matches TRBD1 (5 bases). CDR3 length equals 13 residues. Trimming stripped 5 bases from V and 6 bases from J, with 11 bases between. Per germline, CDR1 SGHVS and CDR2 FQNEAQ. The CDR3 coding sequence is TGTGCCAGCAGCGGGGGGGATTTTCAGCCCCAGCATTTT. Protein product: CASSGGDFQPQHF.

V and J are TRBV28 and TRBJ1-1; D is perhaps TRBD1 (5 bases). Germline CDR1 is MDHEN and CDR2 is SYDVKM. The CDR3 extends over 13 amino acids. The V end lost 2 bases, the J end lost 5 bases, and 9 bases lay between the germline ends. CDR3 in DNA: TGTGCCAGCAGTTTAGGACACCCAACTGAAGCTTTCTTT. This translates into CASSLGHPTEAFF. Using reference TRBV28 and TRBJ1-1 for the parts outside the CDR3, the full variable domain is DVKVTQSSRYLVKRTGEKVFLECVQDMDHENMFWYRQDPGLGLRLIYFSYDVKMKEKGDIPEGYSVSREKKERFSLILESASTNQTSMYLCASSLGHPTEAFFGQGTRLTVV.

Remarks on this clone: This sample includes further DNA sequences coding for the same CDR3. The chain carries TRBV28 and TRBJ1-2; D remains unclear. The CDR3 loop spans 10 amino acids. Germline CDR1 reads MDHEN; CDR2 reads SYDVKM. The V and J ends lost 6 bases and 7 bases respectively, with 6 bases between them. The CDR3 DNA is TGTGCCAGCAGGGCGGGTGGCTACACCTTC. Protein product: CASRAGGYTF.

The chain has TRBV5-8 and TRBJ1-2; D gene uncertain. The CDR3 has 15 amino acids. In germline, CDR1 is SGHTS, CDR2 YDEGEE. V shed 0 bases and J shed 7 bases, with 16 bases lying between them. The CDR3 bases are TGTGCCAGCAGCTTGGCCGGTTCCCATCGGGGTGGCTACACCTTC. Amino acid sequence: CASSLAGSHRGGYTF.

This chain links TRBV5-8 with TRBJ2-1, with TRBD2 matching 9 bases. The ends lost 0 bases at V and 8 bases at J; junction bases unmatched: 6. The length of the CDR3 is 15 residues. Germline assignment: CDR1 SGHTS and CDR2 YDEGEE. CDR3 DNA: TGTGCCAGCAGCTTGGGTTTAGCGGGAGTCGATGAGCAGTTCTTC. Protein: CASSLGLAGVDEQFF. The entire variable domain, with the rest obtained from reference TRBV5-8 and TRBJ2-1, is as follows: EAGVTQSPTHLIKTRGQQATLRCSPISGHTSVYWYQQALGLGLQFLLWYDEGEERNRGNFPPRFSGRQFPNYSSELNVNALELEDSALYLCASSLGLAGVDEQFFGPGTRLTVL.

The genes are TRBV6-5 and TRBJ2-2; 9 nucleotides align to TRBD1. CDR1 MNHEY and CDR2 SVGAGI come from the germline V gene. This CDR3 is built from 16 residues. V trimming: 4 bases; J trimming: 2 bases; junction bases outside the gene matches: 5. The CDR3 reads CASSWTGVTNTGELFF. DNA of the CDR3: TGTGCCAGCAGTTGGACAGGGGTAACTAACACCGGGGAGCTGTTTTTT.

V is TRBV6-5 and J is TRBJ2-7; no reliable D call. V lost 2 bases and J 9 bases, leaving 11 bases between the germline ends. Germline V gene lookup returns CDR1 MNHEY and CDR2 SVGAGI. This CDR3 spans 12 amino acids. The chain's CDR3 is CASSYPLGRQYF. CDR3 in DNA: TGTGCCAGCAGTTACCCCCTAGGCCGGCAGTACTTC.

Regarding this clone: Other DNA sequences within the sample encode an identical CDR3. The CDR3 bases are TGTGCCTGGGGTTGGGGTGGAGAGCAGTACTTC. Amino acid sequence: CAWGWGGEQYF. V usage is TRBV30 and J usage is TRBJ2-7; D is unresolved. Looked up from germline, CDR1 is GTSNPN and CDR2 is SVGIG (reference sequence). The CDR3 length is 11 residues. Trimming took 5 bases from V and 7 from J, leaving 12 bases between them.

The chain has TRBV7-9 and TRBJ1-1, with D uncertain. The CDR3 is 16 residues long. The germline V gene encodes CDR1 SEHNR and CDR2 FQNEAQ (reference sequence). The V end lost 3 bases, the J end lost 1 base, and 15 bases lay between the germline ends. The CDR3 sequence: CASSFPAEQGNTEAFF. CDR3 coding DNA: TGTGCCAGCAGCTTCCCAGCCGAACAAGGGAACACTGAAGCTTTCTTT. The full variable domain, completed using reference TRBV7-9 and TRBJ1-1, is DTGVSQNPRHKITKRGQNVTFRCDPISEHNRLYWYRQTLGQGPEFLTYFQNEAQLEKSRLLSDRFSAERPKGSFSTLEIQRTEQGDSAMYLCASSFPAEQGNTEAFFGQGTRLTVV.

The rearrangement links TRBV28 to TRBJ2-7, with D perhaps being TRBD1 or TRBD2 (5 bases each). Trimming shortened V by 1 base and J by 0 bases, and 13 bases separated the two germline ends. The CDR3 contains 16 residues. Germline V gene sequence: CDR1 MDHEN, CDR2 SYDVKM. CDR3 sequence reads: CASSLSGAGRSYEQYF. CDR3 nucleotide sequence: TGTGCCAGCAGTTTATCCGGGGCCGGGCGCTCCTACGAGCAGTACTTC.

J is TRBJ1-1 and V is TRBV18; maybe TRBD1 (5 bases). The V and J ends lost 1 base and 6 bases respectively, with 12 bases between them. Germline V lookup: CDR1 KGHSH, CDR2 LQKENI. CDR3 length equals 14 residues. The DNA for the CDR3 is TGTGCCAGCTCACCACGGGGGACGGGGCCTGAAGCTTTCTTT. As protein: CASSPRGTGPEAFF. The full variable domain, with the rest looked up from reference TRBV18 and TRBJ1-1, is NAGVMQNPRHLVRRRGQEARLRCSPMKGHSHVYWYRQLPEEGLKFMVYLQKENIIDESGMPKERFSAEFPKEGPSILRIQQVVRGDSAAYFCASSPRGTGPEAFFGQGTRLTVV.

This chain connects TRBV14 to TRBJ2-7; 9 bases line up with TRBD2. The ends lost 4 bases at V and 0 bases at J; junction bases unmatched: 7. There are 16 residues in the CDR3. CDR1 is SGHDN, CDR2 FVKESK, per germline. CDR3 DNA: TGTGCCAGCAGCCGAGGAGGTAGCGGGAGCTCCTACGAGCAGTACTTC. Translation gives CASSRGGSGSSYEQYF.

V is TRBV5-8 and J is TRBJ1-5; 9 bases match TRBD1. The germline V gene has CDR1 SGHTS and CDR2 YDEGEE. There are 15 residues in the CDR3. The ends lost 0 bases at V and 7 bases at J; junction bases unmatched: 5. In DNA, the CDR3 is TGTGCCAGCAGCTTGGCCGGGACAGGGCGGCAGCCCCAGCATTTT. This sequence encodes CASSLAGTGRQPQHF.

The V gene is TRBV9, the J gene TRBJ2-7; unclear D gene. In germline, CDR1 is SGDLS, CDR2 YYNGEE. Trimming shortened V by 2 bases and J by 1 base, and 13 bases separated the two germline ends. The CDR3 has 15 residues. CDR3 coding DNA: TGTGCCAGCAGCGTTGGCCAGTTTGGGTCCTACGAGCAGTACTTC. Its translation: CASSVGQFGSYEQYF.

Worth noting for this clone: This CDR3 is also generated by other DNA sequences in the sample. The chain employs TRBV11-2 and TRBJ2-7; a possible D gene is TRBD1 (6 bases). The V end was cut by 1 base, the J end by 5 bases, with 9 bases between. The germline CDR1 and CDR2 sequences are SGHAT and FQNNGV. The CDR3 consists of 13 residues. CDR3 region: CASSLGGGNEQYF. The CDR3, as DNA: TGTGCCAGCAGCTTAGGAGGGGGAAACGAGCAGTACTTC.

V and J are TRBV7-2 and TRBJ1-5; 9 nucleotides match TRBD1. Germline CDR1 SGHTA, CDR2 FQGNSA. CDR3 length: 16 amino acids. Unmatched junction bases numbered 4, after V lost 0 bases and J lost 4 bases. CDR3 sequence (DNA): TGTGCCAGCAGCTTAGCGACAGGGGGAGGAAATCAGCCCCAGCATTTT. This codes for CASSLATGGGNQPQHF.

The chain uses TRBV29-1 and TRBJ2-3; no reliable D call. V shed 4 bases and J shed 0 bases, with 17 bases lying between them. The CDR3 runs 16 residues. Germline CDR1 SQVTM, CDR2 ANQGSEA. The CDR3 sequence: CSVGRLSRASTDTQYF. CDR3 nucleotides: TGCAGCGTTGGAAGACTGTCGCGTGCTAGCACAGATACGCAGTATTTT.

The chain links TRBV7-9 to TRBJ1-3; possible D gene TRBD1, 6 bases. The CDR3 runs to 18 residues. The V gene lost 1 base and the J gene lost 1 base, with 17 bases spanning the gap. In germline, CDR1 is SEHNR, CDR2 FQNEAQ (reference sequence). The CDR3 DNA follows: TGTGCCAGCAGCTTAGGTGGCAGGGGACTTTTTTCTGGAAACACCATATATTTT. Protein: CASSLGGRGLFSGNTIYF.

This chain links TRBV5-1 with TRBJ2-5, with 7 positions matching TRBD1. V lost 4 bases to trimming and J lost 5 bases; unmatched junction nucleotides: 11. Germline loops: CDR1 SGHRS, CDR2 YFSETQ. The CDR3 consists of 15 residues. Here the CDR3 reads CASSSGQAGRETQYF. CDR3 in DNA: TGCGCCAGCAGCAGTGGACAGGCTGGCCGGGAGACCCAGTACTTC.